This TCR beta chain was identified during a study of blood T cell repertoires in COVID-19. Germline V CDR1 and CDR2: PRHDT, FYEKMQ (reference sequence). V was trimmed by 3 bases and J by 1 base, leaving 12 bases between them. This CDR3 has 15 amino acids. Clones were sequenced by immunoSEQ multiplex PCR, and TCRdb holds only the in-frame ones, with some missing. Of about 230,000 clones listed, approximately 85% are singletons. The receptor's source is a man between 35 and 55 years old with acute or convalescent COVID-19. Sequences were obtained from peripheral blood. The chain recombines TRBV13 with TRBJ2-5, with D tentatively TRBD1 (6 bases). CDR3 DNA: TGTGCCAGCAGCTTGGAGAGGGGGTCCCAAGAGACCCAGTACTTC. This gives the protein CASSLERGSQETQYF. The complete variable domain, with remaining parts taken from reference TRBV13 and TRBJ2-5, reads AAGVIQSPRHLIKEKRETATLKCYPIPRHDTVYWYQQGPGQDPQFLISFYEKMQSDKGSIPDRFSAQQFSDYHSELNMSSLELGDSALYFCASSLERGSQETQYFGPGTRLLVL.